This T cell receptor beta chain comes out of a study of CD8+ T cells in alopecia areata (dated by TCRdb to 2016 to 2019). For the wider study: The treated patients took part in an open-label pilot trial in which moderate-to-severe alopecia areata was treated with oral tofacitinib at 5 to 10 mg twice daily. TCRbeta CDR3 regions were amplified by immunoSEQ multiplex PCR using 35 Vbeta forward and 13 Jbeta reverse primers. Scalp tissue and sorted CD4+ and CD8+ peripheral blood T cells from patchy and totalis/universalis alopecia areata patients and from healthy controls were covered by human TCRbeta sequencing. The RNA source kit depended on sample type: the PAXgene miRNA kit for fixed scalp, the miRNeasy kit for PBMCs, and the RNeasy kit for mouse skin. In both human patients and the C3H/HeJ mouse model, the study applied high-throughput TCRbeta sequencing to look at T cell clonal expansion in alopecia areata. Biopsies were taken from tofacitinib-treated patients at baseline and at 4 and 24 weeks of treatment, and a later scalp biopsy was taken in several of the tofacitinib-treated patients. Patients received tofacitinib for 6 to 18 months and were then followed off drug for 6 months to check for delayed response and recurrence. Scalp clonality was compared across normal scalp (n=4), patchy alopecia areata scalp (n=8), and alopecia totalis/universalis scalp (n=8). Paper-wide results and their limitations: Lesional scalp, especially in alopecia totalis/universalis, showed higher clonality and more expanded CD8+ clones than normal scalp, suggesting antigenic drive. TCR sequences shared between patients were less clear than in mice, possibly partly because of HLA diversity in the patient population. Scalp TCR repertoire analysis is complicated because resident alphabeta T cells in normal human skin are also sequenced, whereas mouse skin is dominated by gammadelta T cells.

V is clipped by 2 bases and J by 2 bases, and the sequence between their germline boundaries is 4 bases long. Measured from the cysteine to the phenylalanine, the CDR3 is 13 residues long. Only the CDR3 region is kept as DNA, spanning 39 bases read in frame from base 1. CDR1 and CDR2 were assigned from the germline V gene as SGHTA and FQGNSA. The library was obtained by the immunoSEQ multiplex PCR assay. For TCR sequencing, RNA was extracted from every sample and reverse transcribed into cDNA to serve as template. First-strand cDNA was synthesized using SuperScript III with a 2:1 mix of oligo-dT and random hexamers. A synthetic immune receptor repertoire was used to gauge amplification bias, and whatever bias remained was removed computationally. For the original study's pipeline: Raw reads were preprocessed to remove errors, and CDR3 was defined by IMGT conventions from the conserved cysteine to phenylalanine. Clonality was calculated as 1 minus Shannon entropy normalized by log2 of the number of productive unique TCRs. Scalp TCRbeta sequences were cross-referenced with sorted blood CD4 and CD8 repertoires so that the CD4 or CD8 identity of scalp clones could be inferred. As stored in TCRdb, this immuneACCESS dataset retains in-frame rearrangements with V and J assigned. A fraction of the clones does not appear; measured against another copy, unresolved V genes explain less than half of the discrepancy, and the remainder lacks a known reason. V and J calls plus clone size are reproduced from that table; the DNA served to infer D and trimming. The sample yields some 180,000 clones; 50% to 70% were counted once. The ten largest clones take up about 1.5% of the sample.

In light of the paper, this sample's time point label describes: baseline before oral tofacitinib. Lesional scalp punch biopsies and peripheral blood were collected from alopecia areata patients. PBMCs were separated by density centrifugation and stained for CD3, CD4 and CD8, after which CD4+ and CD8+ T cells were sorted on a FACSAria. A word on this clone: This receptor's antigen is unknown. Per-base qualities were not stored, and no clone one base away is much larger.

The sequences come from CD4+ T cells sorted from blood, collected at week 0. The sequence derives from a human donor with alopecia areata. Recombination connected TRBV7-2 to TRBJ1-5; the D gene identity is not certain. Here the CDR3 is given as CASSLQGNQPQHF. The sequence in DNA is TGTGCCAGCAGCTTACAGGGCAATCAGCCCCAGCATTTT. Reference TRBV7-2 and TRBJ1-5 proteins supply the regions before and after the CDR3; the full variable domain is: GAGVSQSPSNKVTEKGKDVELRCDPISGHTALYWYRQSLGQGLEFLIYFQGNSAPDKSGLPSDRFSAERTGGSVSTLTIQRTQQEDSAVYLCASSLQGNQPQHFGDGTRLSIL.